This TCR beta chain stems from a study of CD8 T cells in ankylosing spondylitis. This clonotype occurred a few times. The antigen remains undetermined. Findings of the study overall: Matched ankylosing spondylitis synovial fluid reportedly contained a significantly enriched population of disease-linked clones.

From the 5' RACE reads, TCRdb called clonotypes with MiXCR, one entry per CDR3 protein. Of 250,000 to 350,000 distinct CDR3 sequences in the sample, 20% were seen once. This sequence was found in a male donor with ankylosing spondylitis or in good health (not recorded which). The sequencing input was blood, either unsorted or a sorted T cell fraction (not recorded which).

CDR3 amino acids: CSASPEPWTEAFF. DNA for the CDR3: TGCAGTGCTAGTCCGGAGCCCTGGACTGAAGCTTTCTTT. The chain recombines TRBV20-1 with TRBJ1-1; D remains unclear. V was shortened by 3 bases and J by 5 bases, with 13 bases between the two germline ends. Germline V gives CDR1 DFQATT, CDR2 SNEGSKA (reference sequence). The CDR3 spans 13 residues.